Listed here is a single T cell receptor (beta chain). The antigen remains unidentified. These data come from a study of beta chain features in type 1 diabetes. General study points: The question of HLA type influencing TCRB rearrangement was one that remained unresolved here.

Trimming took off 5 bases at V and 3 bases at J, with 13 bases between the two ends. Per germline, CDR1 SGHRS and CDR2 YFSETQ. CDR3 size: 14 residues. Reverse transcription of all isolated RNA meant that expressed TCRB transcripts were sequenced. About 1.01 million reads were obtained per stem cell-like memory T cell sample on average. Clones were sequenced by immunoSEQ multiplex PCR, and TCRdb holds only the in-frame ones, with some missing. This table has some 15,000 clones, approximately 47% appearing once. This sequence originates from a woman between 40 and 55 years old in good health. Sequencing was done on a sample of stem cell memory CD4+ T cells from blood. The V and J genes are TRBV5-1 and TRBJ2-3; D may be TRBD2 (5 bases). CDR3 sequence (DNA): TGCGCCAGCAGTATTCTGGGAGAAACAGATACGCAGTATTTT. It codes for CASSILGETDTQYF.